The 25 T cell receptor beta chains below all came from one sample that was sequenced in a study of tumor-infiltrating lymphocytes in primary liver carcinoma. TCR beta cDNA came from approximately 540 ng total RNA, primed with a constant-region primer. TCR beta libraries came from three nested multiplex PCR rounds using slightly modified ARM-PCR. Running about 11 cycles apiece, the first two PCR rounds relied on TRBV1-TRBV30 forward primers together with a C-beta reverse primer. TCRdb reprocessed the multiplex PCR reads via MiXCR and lists one record per CDR3 protein. This sample yields more than 70,000 distinct CDR3 sequences, of which about three quarters are seen a single time; roughly a fifth belongs to the top ten. It was from 20-30 mg of unsorted bulk tissue that RNA and DNA were co-extracted. Sequencing was done on a sample of liver tumor tissue from sampling region 1. Stated subset: tumor region T1, superior pole. The receptors derive from a man aged 35-49 years with primary liver carcinoma and hepatitis B virus infection.

Of note for this clonotype: One junction end disagrees with the germline gene, perhaps due to a read error. The chain combines TRBV28 with TRBJ2-7; perhaps D is TRBD1 or TRBD2 (6 bases each). The CDR3 runs to 15 residues. Germline V gives CDR1 MDHEN, CDR2 SYDVKM. The CDR3 here is CAGSLIRGPSYEQYF. CDR3 DNA: TGTGCCGGCAGTTTAATCCGGGGGCCTTCCTACGAGCAGTACTTC.

This clonotype appeared a few times. The conserved final phenylalanine or tryptophan is absent from the CDR3, which likely points to a read error. No DNA is shown, since the ends of the CDR3 on it are uncertain; the CDR3 is the one TCRdb lists. V and J are TRBV11-2 and TRBJ1-1. 14 amino acids form the CDR3, both terminal residues included. Germline V gene data show CDR1 as SGHAT and CDR2 as FQNNGV. This chain's CDR3 is CASSTAGSVTEAFY.

Concerning this clonotype itself: The junction and the germline gene differ at one end; a read error may be behind it. This chain joins TRBV6-5 and TRBJ1-1; D ambiguous. The CDR3 consists of 13 residues. The germline V gene encodes CDR1 MNHEY and CDR2 SVGAGI. The CDR3, as DNA: TGTGCCAGCAGTTACAAGGAGAACACTGAAGCTTTCTTC. It specifies CASSYKENTEAFF.

The sample holds many counts of this clonotype. This chain connects TRBV5-1 to TRBJ2-3; 8 nucleotides align to TRBD2. V lost 5 bases, J lost 4 bases, and 21 bases stayed unmatched. This CDR3 region has 19 residues. Germline CDR1 SGHRS, CDR2 YFSETQ. CDR3 in amino acids: CASSFGRLAGSLSADTQYF. The CDR3 nucleotides read TGCGCCAGCAGTTTTGGAAGGTTAGCGGGAAGTCTTTCTGCAGATACGCAGTATTTT.

The chain employs TRBV10-3 and TRBJ1-3; maybe TRBD1 (5 bases). Germline lookup yields CDR1 ENHRY and CDR2 SYGVKD. The CDR3 is 14 amino acids. CDR3 residues: CTFSGGGPGNTIYF. CDR3 DNA sequence: TGTACCTTCAGTGGGGGAGGGCCCGGAAACACCATATATTTT.

As concerns this clonotype: Mismatch with germline at one junction end may stem from a read error. V is TRBV5-1 and J is TRBJ2-7, with a tentative D call TRBD2 (7 bases). Per the germline V gene, CDR1 is SGHRS and CDR2 is YFSETQ. The CDR3 length is 15 residues. CDR3 nucleotides: TGCGTCAGCAGCTTGACAGGTCTAGCGGTCTACGAGCAGCACTTC. It encodes CVSSLTGLAVYEQHF.

This clonotype was detected only a few times. A much larger clone lies one base from this, so it may be a read error. The rearrangement uses TRBV10-1 and TRBJ2-2, with D hard to call. CDR3 size: 12 residues. The germline CDR1 and CDR2 sequences are WNHNN and SYGVQD (reference sequence). V was shortened by 10 bases and J by 0 bases, with 6 bases between the two germline ends. The DNA for the CDR3 is TGCGCCAACCGTACGAACACCGGGGAGCTGTTTTTT. As protein: CANRTNTGELFF.

To note about this clonotype: The CDR3 end shows no conserved phenylalanine or tryptophan, and so a read error is likely. The rearrangement uses TRBV28 and TRBJ2-6; D is perhaps TRBD2 (6 bases). The CDR3 spans 17 residues. CDR1 and CDR2 (germline): MDHEN, SYDVKM. The V gene lost 7 bases and the J gene lost 4 bases, with 20 bases spanning the gap. CDR3 DNA: TGTGCCAGCAAGGGCGGGACGGGTAAAAGGGGGGCCAACGTCCTGACTTTA. It encodes CASKGGTGKRGANVLTL.

The chain uses TRBV4-2 and TRBJ2-1, with 13 bases that match TRBD2. V shed 9 bases, J shed 8 bases, and the junction held 16 bases outside the gene matches. The CDR3 has 17 amino acids. Germline CDR1 and CDR2: LGHNA and YNFKEQ. The CDR3 is CARNQDLGLAGEDEQFF. The CDR3 bases are TGTGCCAGGAACCAAGATCTTGGACTAGCGGGAGAGGATGAGCAGTTCTTC.

A word on this clonotype: The junction departs from germline at one end; a sequencing error may be responsible. This chain links TRBV5-1 with TRBJ2-3, with D perhaps matching TRBD2 (5 bases). CDR3 length: 14 amino acids. The germline V gene has CDR1 SGHRS and CDR2 YFSETQ. In DNA, the CDR3 is TGCGCCATCAGCTTTATACTAGTCACAGATACGCAGTATTTT. This codes for CAISFILVTDTQYF.

The chain recombines TRBV4-2 with TRBJ2-2, with D perhaps TRBD1 (5 bases). This CDR3 is 15 amino acids long. V was shortened by 1 base and J by 6 bases, with 12 bases between the two germline ends. Per the germline V gene, CDR1 is LGHNA and CDR2 is YNFKEQ. CDR3 region: CASSQGLQGSGELFF. For the CDR3, the DNA is TGTGCCAGCAGCCAAGGCCTGCAGGGATCCGGGGAGCTGTTTTTT.

This clonotype was counted ten times or more. The V call is TRBV25-1, the J call TRBJ2-7, with D uncertain. The germline V gene encodes CDR1 MGHDK and CDR2 SYGVNS. CDR3 size: 12 residues. V was shortened by 4 bases and J by 3 bases, with 7 bases between the two germline ends. CDR3 region: CASSGTIYEQYF. In DNA, the CDR3 is TGTGCCAGCAGTGGGACCATCTACGAGCAGTACTTC.

Notes on this clonotype: The junction shows a germline mismatch at one end, possibly a read error. The V call is TRBV11-2, the J call TRBJ1-2; D perhaps matches TRBD1 (6 bases). CDR1 SGHAT and CDR2 FQNNGV come from the germline V gene. This CDR3 comprises 14 residues. CDR3 DNA sequence: TGTGCCAGTAGAAAGAGGGACACCACCTATGACTACATCTTC. Translated, it gives CASRKRDTTYDYIF.

V and J are TRBV11-2 and TRBJ2-1, with D possibly matching TRBD1 (5 bases). This CDR3 is 15 amino acids long. The V gene's germline CDR1 is SGHAT and CDR2 FQNNGV. The V end was cut by 10 bases, the J end by 2 bases, with 18 bases between. The CDR3 coding sequence is TGTGCCACCGGACAAGAGCAGCCACCCTACAATGAGCAGTTCTTC. This encodes CATGQEQPPYNEQFF. Supplemented by reference TRBV11-2 and TRBJ2-1, the full variable domain reads EAGVAQSPRYKIIEKRQSVAFWCNPISGHATLYWYQQILGQGPKLLIQFQNNGVVDDSQLPKDRFSAERLKGVDSTLKIQPAKLEDSAVYLCATGQEQPPYNEQFFGPGTRLTVL.

The table lists this clonotype with a count of one. At one boundary the junction diverges from the germline segment, which might be a read error. The CDR3 spells CASTLSDNELFF. CDR3 in DNA: TGTGCCAGCACATTATCAGACAATGAGCTGTTCTTC. The chain uses TRBV11-2 and TRBJ2-1; D ambiguous. This CDR3 is 12 amino acids long. From germline, CDR1 is SGHAT and CDR2 FQNNGV. The complete variable domain, with remaining parts taken from reference TRBV11-2 and TRBJ2-1, reads EAGVAQSPRYKIIEKRQSVAFWCNPISGHATLYWYQQILGQGPKLLIQFQNNGVVDDSQLPKDRFSAERLKGVDSTLKIQPAKLEDSAVYLCASTLSDNELFFGPGTRLTVL.

As concerns this clonotype: This likely comes from a read error, as the CDR3 has no conserved phenylalanine or tryptophan at its end. Because the CDR3's place on the DNA is in doubt, the DNA is left out and the CDR3 is given as listed by TCRdb. The genes are TRBV6-5 and TRBJ2-7; the DNA was not compared with TRBD1, the D call given in the table. Germline CDR1 is MNHEY and CDR2 is SVGAGI. The CDR3 has 14 amino acids, counting both end residues. The CDR3 region is CASSPSRDRVEQYT.

Only one count was recorded for this clonotype. The conserved closing phenylalanine or tryptophan is absent in this CDR3, likely reflecting a read error. The chain uses TRBV7-9 and TRBJ2-6; possible D gene TRBD1, 5 bases. The CDR3 length is 17 residues. Germline V CDR1 and CDR2: SEHNR, FQNEAQ (reference sequence). CDR3 nucleotide sequence: TGTGCCAGCAGTTTAGACAGTTCTAGCTCTGGGGCCAACGTCCTGACTTTA. It codes for CASSLDSSSSGANVLTL.

In regard to this clonotype: A single base separates this from a much larger clone, so it may be a read error. This rearrangement joins TRBV29-1 to TRBJ2-1, with 10 bases aligning to TRBD2. CDR1 and CDR2 from the germline V gene are SQVTM and ANQGSEA. The CDR3 runs to 16 residues. J lost 4 bases, V lost 1 base, and 7 bases had no gene match. CDR3 sequence: CSVEGGVSGRYNEQFF. Written as DNA, the CDR3 is TGCAGCGTTGAAGGGGGGGTTAGCGGGAGGTACAATGAGCAGTTCTTC.

At least ten counts were recorded for this clonotype. The rearrangement uses TRBV29-1 and TRBJ2-3, with D possibly being TRBD2 (6 bases). Germline V gives CDR1 SQVTM, CDR2 ANQGSEA. The germline V and J ends were trimmed by 6 bases and 8 bases, with 12 bases remaining between them. The CDR3 totals 11 residues. The CDR3: CSVDGGSTQYF. The DNA of the CDR3 is TGCAGCGTGGATGGGGGGAGTACGCAGTATTTT.

For this clonotype: Since the CDR3 does not end with the conserved phenylalanine or tryptophan, this likely comes from a read error. The rearrangement uses TRBV29-1 and TRBJ2-1; no firm D call. V shed 1 base and J shed 5 bases, with 9 bases lying between them. The germline CDR1 and CDR2 sequences are SQVTM and ANQGSEA. This CDR3 has 13 amino acids. CDR3 DNA sequence: TGCAGCGTTGAAGGGACCATTGACAATGAGCAGTTCCTC. Its protein is CSVEGTIDNEQFL.

Details on this clonotype: Possible read error: a much larger clone is one base away. This chain connects TRBV29-1 to TRBJ2-5, with TRBD2 matching over 7 bases. The CDR3 extends over 12 amino acids. In germline, CDR1 is SQVTM, CDR2 ANQGSEA. CDR3 region: CNVGGGQETQYF. In DNA form, the CDR3 reads TGCAACGTTGGGGGGGGTCAAGAGACCCAGTACTTC.

Remarks on this clonotype: The missing conserved phenylalanine or tryptophan at the end of this CDR3 makes a read error likely. The gene calls are TRBV11-2 and TRBJ2-5, with a possible D match to TRBD2 (6 bases). The CDR3 contains 16 residues. Germline V gene sequence: CDR1 SGHAT, CDR2 FQNNGV. The CDR3 loop reads CTSGLGSSGPGETQYL. CDR3 sequence (DNA): TGTACCAGCGGCTTAGGGAGTAGCGGCCCGGGGGAGACCCAGTACCTC.

Comments on this clonotype: At one boundary the junction diverges from the germline segment, which might be a read error. V is TRBV11-2 and J is TRBJ1-1; 10 positions match TRBD1. From germline, CDR1 is SGHAT and CDR2 FQNNGV. This CDR3 is 14 amino acids long. CDR3 sequence (DNA): TGTGCCAGCGACCTACAGACAGGGGGCACTGAAGCTTTATTT. Translating it yields CASDLQTGGTEALF.

As for this clonotype: One end of the junction does not line up with germline, which may come from a read error. The genes are TRBV11-2 and TRBJ2-7; D might be TRBD1 (5 bases). The CDR3 runs 14 residues. Looked up from germline, CDR1 is SGHAT and CDR2 is FQNNGV. The CDR3 DNA follows: TGTGCCAGCTCATGGTCGGACAATCTACGAGGACGGAACTTC. Encoded protein: CASSWSDNLRGRNF.

This clonotype was seen many times. The rearrangement joins TRBV30 to TRBJ2-5; 8 nucleotides match TRBD2. Germline CDR1 reads GTSNPN; CDR2 reads SVGIG (reference sequence). V shed 0 bases, J shed 0 bases, and the junction held 6 bases outside the gene matches. CDR3 length: 16 residues. CDR3 residues: CAWSVRSSGYQETQYF. CDR3 coding DNA: TGTGCCTGGAGTGTACGGTCTAGCGGGTACCAAGAGACCCAGTACTTC.